This T cell receptor beta chain was captured by sequencing in a study of Graves' ophthalmopathy and Graves' hyperthyroidism. The CDR3 is 13 residues long. Germline CDR1 is KGHSH and CDR2 is LQKENI. This clonotype was seen more than once but under ten times. One junction end does not reproduce the germline sequence, and a read error may be involved. No donor had other autoimmune disease, uncontrolled infection, pregnancy or lactation. Thyroid ultrasound, orbital computed tomography, TRAb, serum thyroxine and clinical symptoms formed the basis of diagnosis. Amplified TCR beta CDR3 regions were obtained using RNA transcripts as template. A first-round RT-PCR used HTBI primers, followed by a second-round multiplex PCR. Each CDR3 protein is one row after TCRdb ran MiXCR on the multiplex PCR reads. Altogether a few hundred thousand distinct CDR3 sequences are present, roughly a sixth being singletons, with the ten largest covering roughly 2.3%.

The rearrangement links TRBV18 to TRBJ1-2, with a possible D match to TRBD1 (5 bases). Sample: peripheral blood. This clonotype originated in an adult woman with stable Graves' hyperthyroidism. CDR3 in DNA: TGTGCCGGCTCACAATCCCGGGACCGTGGCTACACCTTC. This sequence encodes CAGSQSRDRGYTF.